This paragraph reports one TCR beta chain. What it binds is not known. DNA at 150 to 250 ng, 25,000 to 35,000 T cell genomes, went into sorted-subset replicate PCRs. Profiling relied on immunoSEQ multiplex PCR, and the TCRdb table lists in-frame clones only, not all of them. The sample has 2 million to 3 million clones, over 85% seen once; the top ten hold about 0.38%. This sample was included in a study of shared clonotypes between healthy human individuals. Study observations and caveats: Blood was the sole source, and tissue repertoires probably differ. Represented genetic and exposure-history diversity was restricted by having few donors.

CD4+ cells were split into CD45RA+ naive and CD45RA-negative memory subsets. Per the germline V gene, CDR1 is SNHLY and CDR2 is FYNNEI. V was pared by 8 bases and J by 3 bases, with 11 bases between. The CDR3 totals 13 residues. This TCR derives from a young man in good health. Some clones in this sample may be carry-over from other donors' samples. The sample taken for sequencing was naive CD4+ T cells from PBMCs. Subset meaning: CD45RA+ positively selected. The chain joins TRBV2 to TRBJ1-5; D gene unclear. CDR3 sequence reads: CASSQDHNQPQHF. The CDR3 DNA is TGTGCCAGCTCCCAGGATCACAATCAGCCCCAGCATTTT.